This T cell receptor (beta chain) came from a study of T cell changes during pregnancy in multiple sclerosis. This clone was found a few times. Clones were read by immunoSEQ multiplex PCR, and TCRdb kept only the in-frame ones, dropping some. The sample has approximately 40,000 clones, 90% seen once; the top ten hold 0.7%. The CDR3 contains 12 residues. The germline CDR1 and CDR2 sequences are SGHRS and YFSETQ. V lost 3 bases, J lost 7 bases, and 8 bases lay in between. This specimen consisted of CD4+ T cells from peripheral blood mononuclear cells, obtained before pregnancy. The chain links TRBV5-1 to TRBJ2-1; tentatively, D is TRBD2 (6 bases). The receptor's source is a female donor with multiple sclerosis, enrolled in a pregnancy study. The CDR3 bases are TGCGCCAGCAGCTCGACTAGGAATGAGCAGTTCTTC. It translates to CASSSTRNEQFF.